A single sample gave rise to the 19 T cell receptor beta chains below, sequenced in a study of blood T cells in healthy people across ages. Together with a sample-barcoded 5' primer, a J-beta primer mix was included in a second PCR lasting about 7 to 12 cycles. Via MiXCR, TCRdb re-called the 5' RACE reads, giving one row per CDR3 protein. The sample holds 780,000 or so distinct CDR3 sequences, approximately 25% seen once. These data are also associated with another study on T cells of mothers and their children.

Input material: blood. Source of these receptors: a boy between 10 and 17 years old in good health.

V is TRBV7-9 and J is TRBJ2-7, with 8 bases identical to TRBD1. Germline loops: CDR1 SEHNR, CDR2 FQNEAQ (reference sequence). The CDR3 covers 15 residues. The V gene end was trimmed by 1 base and the J gene end by 5 bases; junction bases not matched to a gene: 7. CDR3 in DNA: TGTGCCAGCAGCTTAGTGTGGACAGGGCTCGACGAGCAGTACTTC. Translation: CASSLVWTGLDEQYF.

J is TRBJ2-1 and V is TRBV6-6; 11 positions match TRBD2. Germline values: CDR1 MNHNY, CDR2 SVGAGI (reference sequence). CDR3 length: 17 residues. J gave up 5 bases and V 5 bases, and 11 bases lay outside the gene matches. The CDR3 nucleotides read TGTGCCAGCAGTAGTCTCCCCGGGACTAGCGGTGACAATGAGCAGTTCTTC. It translates to CASSSLPGTSGDNEQFF.

There are a few counts of this clonotype. The rearrangement joins TRBV5-4 to TRBJ2-4; perhaps TRBD1 as D (6 bases). V dropped 1 base and J dropped 1 base, with 9 bases sitting between them. The CDR3 has 15 residues. CDR1 and CDR2 from the germline V gene are SGHNT and YYREEE (reference sequence). CDR3 in DNA: TGTGCCAGCAGCTTGCGACAGGATGCCAAAAACATTCAGTACTTC. This sequence encodes CASSLRQDAKNIQYF.

This clonotype appeared a few times. This rearrangement joins TRBV6-5 to TRBJ1-6; D gene unclear. Germline V gene sequence: CDR1 MNHEY, CDR2 SVGAGI. CDR3 length equals 14 residues. V was clipped by 4 bases and J by 7 bases, with 11 bases between them. The CDR3 loop reads CASSLEGWNSPLHF. The DNA for the CDR3 is TGTGCCAGCAGTTTGGAGGGTTGGAATTCACCCCTCCACTTT.

This clonotype was observed a few times. The rearrangement uses TRBV5-1 and TRBJ2-3; 10 nucleotides agree with TRBD1. CDR3 size: 14 residues. Trimming took 6 bases from V and 2 from J; bases not matched to a gene: 3. Germline loops: CDR1 SGHRS, CDR2 YFSETQ. In DNA, the CDR3 is TGCGCCAGCACCGACAGGGGGCTCACAGATACGCAGTATTTT. Its translation: CASTDRGLTDTQYF.

The chain carries TRBV10-3 and TRBJ2-7; D gene unclear. Looked up from germline, CDR1 is ENHRY and CDR2 is SYGVKD. The CDR3 is 14 amino acids. Trimming removed 3 bases from V and 0 bases from J, with 9 bases in between. CDR3 bases: TGTGCCATCAGTGACCTTCGAAGCTCCTACGAGCAGTACTTC. This gives the protein CAISDLRSSYEQYF.

Comments on this clonotype: The limits of the CDR3 on the DNA are not certain, so only TCRdb's listed CDR3 is given. The chain combines TRBV20-1 with TRBJ1-4. The CDR3 region is 14 residues in length, termini included. Germline V CDR1 and CDR2: DFQATT, SNEGSKA (reference sequence). This CDR3 reads CSAEGEGGVKNCFF.

The rearrangement links TRBV5-1 to TRBJ2-5; D gene ambiguous. The CDR3 totals 13 residues. Trimming shortened V by 4 bases and J by 3 bases, and 10 bases separated the two germline ends. Germline CDR1 SGHRS, CDR2 YFSETQ. This CDR3 reads CASSAEMKETQYF. CDR3 in DNA: TGCGCCAGCAGCGCGGAAATGAAAGAGACCCAGTACTTC.

The V and J genes are TRBV24-1 and TRBJ1-4, with 10 nucleotides matching TRBD1. Germline values: CDR1 KGHDR, CDR2 SFDVKD. V lost 4 bases to trimming and J lost 6 bases; unmatched junction nucleotides: 4. This CDR3 comprises 15 residues. CDR3 nucleotide sequence: TGTGCCACCAGTGACGCCGGGACAGGGGATGAAAAACTGTTTTTT. Amino acid sequence: CATSDAGTGDEKLFF.

V is TRBV5-1 and J is TRBJ1-2, with D unresolved. V lost 1 base and J lost 3, with 10 bases in between. The CDR3 loop spans 14 amino acids. CDR1 and CDR2 from the germline V gene are SGHRS and YFSETQ. The CDR3 here is CASSLPTSDYGYTF. As DNA, the CDR3 is TGCGCCAGCAGCTTGCCCACCTCTGACTATGGCTACACCTTC.

V and J are TRBV12-3 or TRBV12-4 and TRBJ2-7, with 7 bases identical to TRBD1. The V and J ends lost 8 bases and 3 bases, in that order; junction bases with no gene match: 7. This CDR3 spans 13 amino acids. CDR3 loop: CASQGRGFYEQYF. Written as DNA, the CDR3 is TGTGCCAGCCAGGGCAGGGGGTTCTACGAGCAGTACTTC.

The chain employs TRBV29-1 and TRBJ2-5; D is perhaps TRBD1 (6 bases). The CDR3 has 11 amino acids. V was clipped by 4 bases and J by 3 bases, with 6 bases between them. Germline values: CDR1 SQVTM, CDR2 ANQGSEA. The CDR3 region is CSVGTEETQYF. DNA of the CDR3: TGCAGCGTTGGGACAGAAGAGACCCAGTACTTC.

This clonotype was seen a single time. This CDR3 reads CASSPKDYRPYNEQFF. The CDR3 DNA reads as TGTGCCAGCAGCCCTAAGGACTACCGACCCTACAATGAGCAGTTCTTC. V is TRBV13 and J is TRBJ2-1, with TRBD2 as a possible D gene (6 bases). Germline CDR1 is PRHDT and CDR2 is FYEKMQ (reference sequence). The CDR3 is made up of 16 amino acids. V gave up 5 bases and J gave up 2 bases, with 16 bases separating them. The whole variable domain, remainder taken from reference TRBV13 and TRBJ2-1, is AAGVIQSPRHLIKEKRETATLKCYPIPRHDTVYWYQQGPGQDPQFLISFYEKMQSDKGSIPDRFSAQQFSDYHSELNMSSLELGDSALYFCASSPKDYRPYNEQFFGPGTRLTVL.

This clonotype showed up just a few times. V and J are TRBV7-9 and TRBJ1-1; 10 positions agree with TRBD1. This CDR3 has 15 residues. The germline gives CDR1 SEHNR, CDR2 FQNEAQ (reference sequence). V was pared by 1 base and J by 6 bases, with 5 bases of the junction left unmatched. The CDR3 DNA reads as TGTGCCAGCAGCTTAGAGACAGGGGGCAAGGCTGAAGCTTTCTTT. Translating it yields CASSLETGGKAEAFF.

A note on this clonotype: One end of the junction is discordant with germline, which a read error may explain. The chain combines TRBV5-1 with TRBJ1-1; D is undetermined. Germline assignment: CDR1 SGHRS and CDR2 YFSETQ. The CDR3 is made up of 15 amino acids. The CDR3 sequence is CASSSGSDGNTGAFF. CDR3 DNA: TGCGCCAGCAGCTCTGGTTCGGACGGTAACACTGGAGCTTTCTTT.

This clonotype was seen a few times. The chain recombines TRBV7-9 with TRBJ2-3; perhaps TRBD1 as D (6 bases). Germline CDR1 and CDR2: SEHNR and FQNEAQ (reference sequence). CDR3 length equals 14 residues. The V end lost 5 bases, the J end lost 8 bases, and 17 bases lay between the germline ends. The CDR3 DNA sequence: TGTGCCAGCAGCCCCAGGGGATTCGCAGGTACGCAGTATTTT. Amino acid sequence: CASSPRGFAGTQYF.

The count of this clonotype is one. At one boundary the junction diverges from the germline segment, which might be a read error. This chain connects TRBV24-1 to TRBJ1-2, with 10 bases matching TRBD1. Germline V gives CDR1 KGHDR, CDR2 SFDVKD. The CDR3 runs to 15 residues. The CDR3 sequence: CAASDLGQGRYGYTF. CDR3 sequence (DNA): TGTGCCGCCAGTGATCTGGGACAGGGGCGCTATGGCTACACCTTC.

The CDR3 region is CASSSRGPGKGNTEAFF. DNA for the CDR3: TGTGCCAGCAGTTCGAGAGGGCCGGGGAAAGGGAACACTGAAGCTTTCTTT. The chain recombines TRBV7-2 with TRBJ1-1; no clear D. Trimming stripped 6 bases from V and 1 base from J, with 21 bases between. The CDR3 has 17 amino acids. Germline lookup yields CDR1 SGHTA and CDR2 FQGNSA. The variable domain in full, completed from reference TRBV7-2 and TRBJ1-1, reads GAGVSQSPSNKVTEKGKDVELRCDPISGHTALYWYRQSLGQGLEFLIYFQGNSAPDKSGLPSDRFSAERTGGSVSTLTIQRTQQEDSAVYLCASSSRGPGKGNTEAFFGQGTRLTVV.

V usage is TRBV6-6 and J usage is TRBJ2-7; D is undetermined. Trimming left V 6 bases short and J 6 bases short, with 15 bases between. CDR3 size: 13 residues. CDR1 MNHNY and CDR2 SVGAGI come from the germline V gene (reference sequence). The CDR3 region has the DNA TGTGCCAGCAGCTCCGCCCGGACGGGCGAGCAGTACTTC. Residues: CASSSARTGEQYF.